A single sample is the source of the 9 T cell receptor beta chains below, sequenced in a study of cytotoxic CD8 clonotypes in ibrutinib-treated CLL. Assay: immunoSEQ multiplex PCR; the TCRdb copy retains only in-frame clones and omits some. The sample has approximately 280,000 clones, around 69% seen once; the top ten hold roughly 6%. Sequenced here: PBMCs, sampled at disease progression, from a patient treated with ibrutinib. These receptors all stem from a human donor with chronic lymphocytic leukemia.

This clone came up a few times. V is TRBV7-3 and J is TRBJ1-2; D might be TRBD1 (5 bases). V lost 6 bases and J lost 4, with 21 bases in between. The CDR3 length is 16 residues. CDR1 is SGHTA, CDR2 FQGTGA, per germline. CDR3 amino acids: CASSYSGGGAGYGYTF. The CDR3 coding sequence is TGTGCCAGCAGTTATTCGGGCGGTGGGGCCGGCTATGGCTACACCTTC.

This rearrangement joins TRBV11-3 to TRBJ2-7; 9 bases map to TRBD1. The germline V gene has CDR1 SGHNT and CDR2 YENEEA. After removal of 5 bases from V and 3 bases from J, the junction contained 11 bases not matched to a gene. The CDR3 is 16 amino acids. The CDR3 reads CASSLKPPGQGYEQYF. The DNA of the CDR3 is TGTGCCAGCAGCCTTAAGCCTCCGGGACAGGGCTACGAGCAGTACTTC.

The V gene is TRBV4-1, the J gene TRBJ2-7; a weak D match, TRBD1 (6 bases). The germline V and J ends were trimmed by 1 base and 5 bases, with 12 bases remaining between them. The CDR3 length is 14 residues. Germline-derived CDR1 and CDR2 are MGHRA and YSYEKL. The CDR3 DNA follows: TGCGCCAGCAGCCAAGTCAGTTCAGGGGACGAGCAGTACTTC. This codes for CASSQVSSGDEQYF.

The chain combines TRBV27 with TRBJ2-1, with a possible D match to TRBD2 (7 bases). V dropped 7 bases and J dropped 5 bases, with 24 bases sitting between them. Germline assignment: CDR1 MNHEY and CDR2 SMNVEV (reference sequence). This CDR3 has 17 residues. The chain's CDR3 is CASNPSGGGVIDNEQFF. The CDR3 DNA reads TGTGCCAGCAATCCTAGCGGAGGGGGGGTTATCGACAATGAGCAGTTCTTC.

The J gene is TRBJ1-1, the V gene TRBV29-1; no definite D call. V was clipped by 5 bases and J by 6 bases, with 19 bases between them. The CDR3 consists of 14 residues. Per the germline V gene, CDR1 is SQVTM and CDR2 is ANQGSEA. DNA of the CDR3: TGCAGCGTTATGGTGTGGGGAGAGGATGCTGAAGCTTTCTTT. Translation gives CSVMVWGEDAEAFF.

The rearrangement joins TRBV23-1 to TRBJ2-5; D is perhaps TRBD2 (7 bases). TRBV23-1 is an open reading frame, and its role is uncertain. V was cut by 8 bases and J by 7 bases, with 23 bases left in between. The CDR3 is made up of 15 amino acids. The CDR3, as DNA: TGCGCCAGCTCTCCTTCGTGGGGGGGCGGGAGGACCCAGTACTTC. Translated, it gives CASSPSWGGGRTQYF.

The gene calls are TRBV7-3 and TRBJ2-2; D uncertain. Trimming cost V 7 bases and J 8 bases, with 17 bases left between them. The CDR3 spans 14 residues. Germline lookup yields CDR1 SGHTA and CDR2 FQGTGA. CDR3 in DNA: TGTGCCAGCACCACCTTAAGTGATGAGGGGGAGCTGTTTTTT. Amino acid sequence: CASTTLSDEGELFF.

The table lists this clone with a few counts. Other DNA sequences in this specimen translate into the identical CDR3. The chain uses TRBV20-1 and TRBJ2-7; tentative D call: TRBD2 (5 bases). CDR1 and CDR2 from the germline V gene are DFQATT and SNEGSKA (reference sequence). Trimming took off 6 bases at V and 3 bases at J, with 9 bases between the two ends. This CDR3 spans 11 amino acids. CDR3 nucleotide sequence: TGCAGTGCCAGGACTGGCTACGAGCAGTACTTC. Amino acid sequence: CSARTGYEQYF.

This clone was picked up a small number of times. The chain employs TRBV18 and TRBJ1-2; possible D gene TRBD1, 5 bases. Germline V gene lookup returns CDR1 KGHSH and CDR2 LQKENI. V dropped 8 bases and J dropped 6 bases, with 16 bases sitting between them. CDR3 length: 13 amino acids. The CDR3 loop is CASRVPGGNGYTF. CDR3 coding DNA: TGTGCCAGCCGTGTACCTGGGGGAAATGGCTACACCTTC. The whole variable domain, filled in from reference TRBV18 and TRBJ1-2, reads NAGVMQNPRHLVRRRGQEARLRCSPMKGHSHVYWYRQLPEEGLKFMVYLQKENIIDESGMPKERFSAEFPKEGPSILRIQQVVRGDSAAYFCASRVPGGNGYTFGSGTRLTVV.